These T cell receptor beta chains were read from a single sample in a study of cytomegalovirus exposure and HLA in healthy donors. Clones were sequenced by immunoSEQ multiplex PCR, and TCRdb holds only the in-frame ones, with some missing. This sample carries approximately 200,000 clones, 70% to 85% of them seen once, and the ten largest clones take 4.4%. The sequenced material came from PBMCs. These receptors were obtained from a woman aged 30 to 39 in good health and CMV-seropositive. CDR3s include the opening cysteine and the closing phenylalanine or tryptophan. The order of the fields is clone size, J gene, D gene, V gene, CDR3 protein, CDR3 DNA. The D gene is left open where the match is weak. Clone size appears in some rows only: once, few, many, or a class for an expanded clone.

-	TRBJ1-5	-	TRBV5-5	CASSLEWGLSNQPQHF	TGTGCCAGCAGCTTGGAGTGGGGACTTAGCAATCAGCCCCAGCATTTT
-	TRBJ2-1	TRBD2	TRBV4-3	CASSQDRAGGVGEQFF	TGCGCCAGCAGCCAAGATCGAGCCGGGGGGGTCGGGGAGCAGTTCTTC
-	TRBJ2-7	-	TRBV5-4	CASSTRRGTFRPYEQYF	TGTGCCAGCAGCACCCGACGGGGGACCTTTAGGCCCTACGAGCAGTACTTC
-	TRBJ2-1	TRBD2	TRBV9	CASSVWASPDPSGVNYNEQFF	TGTGCCAGCAGCGTGTGGGCCTCCCCGGACCCTAGCGGGGTTAACTACAATGAGCAGTTCTTC
-	TRBJ1-6	TRBD1	TRBV19	CASSIRRQGAGSPLHF	TGTGCCAGTAGTATACGTCGACAGGGGGCAGGTTCACCCCTCCACTTT
-	TRBJ2-1	-	TRBV4-3	CASSQGIGIVQTFF	TGCGCCAGCAGCCAAGGGATCGGGATCGTACAAACGTTCTTC
-	TRBJ1-1	-	TRBV5-1	CASRSDRNTEAFF	TGCGCCAGCAGATCCGACAGGAACACTGAAGCTTTCTTT
once	TRBJ1-4	TRBD1	TRBV2	CASRAGTGREKLFF	TGTGCCAGCAGGGCTGGGACAGGGCGCGAAAAACTGTTTTTT
-	TRBJ1-2	-	TRBV5-5	CASSLYPGDDYGYTF	TGTGCCAGCAGCTTGTATCCAGGGGATGACTATGGCTACACCTTC
-	TRBJ2-7	-	TRBV9	CASSVSGSKTEQYF	TGTGCCAGCAGCGTAAGTGGGAGTAAAACCGAGCAGTACTTC
-	TRBJ2-2	-	TRBV6-5	CASSIRLTNTGELFF	TGTGCCAGCAGTATAAGACTTACTAACACCGGGGAGCTGTTTTTT
few	TRBJ2-1	-	TRBV30	CAWSPSFYNEQFF	TGTGCCTGGAGTCCTAGTTTCTACAATGAGCAGTTCTTC
-	TRBJ2-3	-	TRBV9	CASSASSGTDTQYF	TGTGCCAGCAGCGCCTCTAGCGGCACAGATACGCAGTATTTT
-	TRBJ1-5	-	TRBV19	CASSAGQPQHF	TGTGCCAGTAGCGCCGGTCAGCCCCAGCATTTT
-	TRBJ2-5	TRBD1	TRBV11-3	CASSSGVGQGQETQYF	TGTGCCAGCAGCTCCGGGGTGGGACAGGGGCAAGAGACCCAGTACTTC
-	TRBJ1-5	-	TRBV7-8	CASSLRDQPQHF	TGTGCCAGCAGCTTACGGGATCAGCCCCAGCATTTT
-	TRBJ2-3	TRBD1	TRBV7-9	CASSLRTGMGTDTQYF	TGTGCCAGCAGCTTAAGGACAGGGATGGGGACAGATACGCAGTATTTT
-	TRBJ2-1	TRBD2	TRBV6-4	CASSRDGTSGYNGQFF	TGTGCCAGCAGTCGAGACGGGACTAGCGGTTACAATGGGCAGTTCTTC
-	TRBJ2-3	-	TRBV2	CASRTTGDTQYF	TGTGCCAGCAGGACCACGGGAGATACGCAGTATTTT
-	TRBJ2-7	TRBD1	TRBV6-1	CASNVAGTGGHEQYF	TGTGCCAGCAACGTAGCCGGGACAGGGGGCCACGAGCAGTACTTC
-	TRBJ1-1	-	TRBV6-1	CASSGSVNTEAFF	TGTGCCAGCAGTGGATCAGTGAACACTGAAGCTTTCTTT
once	TRBJ1-5	TRBD1	TRBV7-2	CASSSQGAGSNQPQHF	TGTGCCAGCAGCTCCCAGGGGGCAGGGAGCAATCAGCCCCAGCATTTT
-	TRBJ2-5	TRBD2	TRBV27	CASSLTGGAGTQYF	TGTGCCAGCAGTTTAACCGGGGGGGCGGGGACCCAGTACTTC
few	TRBJ2-1	-	TRBV6-5	CASSYPGSNEQFF	TGTGCCAGCAGTTACCCGGGGAGCAATGAGCAGTTCTTC
-	TRBJ2-1	TRBD2	TRBV5-6	CASSTLAGTTYNEQFF	TGTGCCAGCAGCACTTTAGCGGGTACCACCTACAATGAGCAGTTCTTC
-	TRBJ1-6	-	TRBV4-1	CASSQDPPLYNSPLHF	TGCGCCAGCAGCCAAGATCCCCCACTGTATAATTCACCCCTCCACTTT
-	TRBJ1-2	-	TRBV29-1	CSVEARDYYGYTF	TGCAGCGTTGAGGCCAGGGATTACTATGGCTACACCTTC
-	TRBJ2-3	-	TRBV13	CASSPAKRDTQYF	TGTGCCAGCAGCCCCGCGAAGAGGGATACGCAGTATTTT
-	TRBJ2-1	TRBD2	TRBV4-3	CASSQDFLAAVNEQFF	TGCGCCAGCAGCCAAGATTTCCTAGCGGCCGTAAATGAGCAGTTCTTC
few	TRBJ1-2	-	TRBV4-3	CASSQDLRGRYGYTF	TGCGCCAGCAGCCAAGATCTAAGAGGGCGGTATGGCTACACCTTC
few	TRBJ2-3	TRBD2	TRBV30	CAWKLGTSGLRDTQYF	TGTGCCTGGAAATTAGGAACTAGCGGTTTGAGGGATACGCAGTATTTT
-	TRBJ2-3	-	TRBV2	CASSVLRTDTQYF	TGTGCCAGCAGTGTCCTCCGCACAGATACGCAGTATTTT
-	TRBJ2-7	-	TRBV9	CASSPRLVVYEQYF	TGTGCCAGCAGCCCTCGACTGGTTGTGTACGAGCAGTACTTC
-	TRBJ2-3	TRBD2	TRBV2	CASSLERGSDTQYF	TGTGCCAGCAGTCTCGAGCGGGGATCAGATACGCAGTATTTT
-	TRBJ1-2	-	TRBV9	CASSVGEGANYGYTF	TGTGCCAGCAGCGTGGGGGAGGGGGCTAACTATGGCTACACCTTC
-	TRBJ2-1	TRBD2	TRBV5-1	CASSLRVAGVGLLGNEQFF	TGCGCCAGCAGCTTGAGGGTAGCGGGAGTTGGGCTACTAGGCAATGAGCAGTTCTTC
-	TRBJ2-1	-	TRBV7-9	CASSPLQGGYNEQFF	TGTGCCAGCAGCCCACTACAGGGCGGGTACAATGAGCAGTTCTTC
-	TRBJ1-4	-	TRBV18	CASSPQARSNEKLFF	TGTGCCAGCTCACCACAAGCCCGGAGTAATGAAAAACTGTTTTTT
once	TRBJ2-7	TRBD1	TRBV10-2	CASSQSGTGYEQYF	TGCGCCAGCAGTCAATCCGGGACAGGATACGAGCAGTACTTC
-	TRBJ2-1	TRBD2	TRBV29-1	CSAVPGTSGGYYNEQFF	TGCAGCGCCGTCCCGGGGACTAGCGGGGGTTACTACAATGAGCAGTTCTTC
-	TRBJ1-2	-	TRBV4-1	CASSLSGTNYGYTF	TGCGCCAGCAGCCTCTCCGGGACAAACTATGGCTACACCTTC
once	TRBJ2-1	TRBD2	TRBV9	CASSVAAGVGREQFF	TGTGCCAGCAGCGTAGCGGCGGGAGTGGGCCGTGAGCAGTTCTTC
-	TRBJ1-2	-	TRBV2	CASALANYGYTF	TGTGCCAGCGCTTTAGCTAACTATGGCTACACCTTC
-	TRBJ2-1	-	TRBV4-3	CARISTYNEQFF	TGCGCCAGGATATCTACCTACAATGAGCAGTTCTTC
once	TRBJ1-2	-	TRBV2	CASNSPTGERQGNYGYTF	TGTGCCAGCAATTCTCCGACAGGTGAACGTCAGGGTAACTATGGCTACACCTTC